This T cell receptor beta chain appears in the sequencing data of a study of neoadjuvant anti-PD-1 for oral cavity cancer. Study-level results: Higher pretreatment blood Treg/Th17 ratios correlated with higher pretreatment blood and lower post-treatment tumor TCRbeta clonality.

Method: immunoSEQ multiplex PCR; TCRdb's copy keeps in-frame clones and lacks some. The sample contains roughly 13,000 clones, roughly four fifths of which appear only once. Trimming shortened V by 4 bases and J by 7 bases, and 10 bases separated the two germline ends. Germline CDR1 is MGHRA and CDR2 is YSYEKL. This CDR3 comprises 12 residues. Documented time point: after neoadjuvant nivolumab, at surgical resection. PBMCs were not maintained or expanded in culture before analysis. On this clone itself: Its cognate antigen is unknown.

This material consisted of PBMCs, taken after nivolumab (anti-PD-1) treatment. The sequence was collected from a person between 40 and 80 years old with oral cavity squamous cell carcinoma. V and J are TRBV4-1 and TRBJ2-5, with a weak D call TRBD2 (5 bases). The CDR3 reads CASSRVLGTQYF. The CDR3 nucleotides are TGCGCCAGCAGCCGGGTACTAGGGACCCAGTACTTC.